These T cell receptor beta chains were read from a single sample in a study of molecular identifiers for immune sequencing clone quantification. A single record per CDR3 protein comes from TCRdb applying MiXCR to the PCR reads. The sample has over 300,000 distinct CDR3 sequences, roughly a quarter seen once. The sequenced material came from naive CD8+ T cells from blood, with Jurkat cell RNA spiked in. All receptors come from a human donor in good health. Some libraries in this study had Jurkat cell RNA spiked in. Each CDR3 is given with its conserved first and last residue. A D gene is named only where the DNA matches it firmly. Not all rows give a size; the values are once, few, many and, for expanded clones, a class.

v_gene: TRBV13; j_gene: TRBJ2-1; abundance: few; d_gene: .; CDR3aa: CASNDYRTNEQFF; CDR3nt: TGTGCCAGCAACGATTACAGGACCAATGAGCAGTTCTTC
v_gene: TRBV19; j_gene: TRBJ2-1; abundance: many; d_gene: .; CDR3aa: CASSFSSRGPGEQFF; CDR3nt: TGTGCCAGTAGTTTTTCCTCCCGAGGTCCCGGTGAGCAGTTCTTC
v_gene: TRBV9; j_gene: TRBJ2-2; abundance: few; d_gene: .; CDR3aa: CASSVVGQANTGELFF; CDR3nt: TGTGCCAGCAGCGTAGTGGGCCAGGCGAACACCGGGGAGCTGTTTTTT
v_gene: TRBV4-1; j_gene: TRBJ1-1; abundance: many; d_gene: .; CDR3aa: CASSQAFSNTEAFF; CDR3nt: TGCGCCAGCAGCCAAGCGTTTTCGAACACTGAAGCTTTCTTT
v_gene: TRBV20-1; j_gene: TRBJ2-3; abundance: few; d_gene: TRBD2; CDR3aa: CSAVVLAGVGTDTQYF; CDR3nt: TGCAGTGCTGTCGTACTAGCGGGGGTGGGTACAGATACGCAGTATTTT
v_gene: TRBV6-5; j_gene: TRBJ2-3; abundance: many; d_gene: TRBD1; CDR3aa: CASGVWSTGADTQYF; CDR3nt: TGTGCCAGCGGAGTGTGGTCAACAGGGGCAGATACGCAGTATTTT
v_gene: TRBV6-1; j_gene: TRBJ2-7; abundance: few; d_gene: TRBD1; CDR3aa: CASRSFGTGGGEQYF; CDR3nt: TGTGCCAGCAGATCATTCGGGACAGGGGGCGGGGAGCAGTACTTC
v_gene: TRBV5-1; j_gene: TRBJ2-5; abundance: many; d_gene: TRBD1; CDR3aa: CASSLAKTGEETQYF; CDR3nt: TGCGCCAGCAGCTTGGCCAAGACAGGGGAAGAGACCCAGTACTTC
v_gene: TRBV19; j_gene: TRBJ2-7; abundance: .; d_gene: .; CDR3aa: CASSPGTPFYEQYF; CDR3nt: TGTGCCAGTAGTCCGGGGACCCCGTTCTACGAGCAGTACTTC
v_gene: TRBV28; j_gene: TRBJ1-5; abundance: many; d_gene: TRBD1; CDR3aa: CASSPDRVGNQPQHF; CDR3nt: TGTGCCAGCAGTCCCGACAGGGTTGGCAATCAGCCCCAGCATTTT
v_gene: TRBV6-1; j_gene: TRBJ2-7; abundance: few; d_gene: .; CDR3aa: CASSEAPYEQYF; CDR3nt: TGTGCCAGCAGTGAAGCCCCATACGAGCAGTACTTC
v_gene: TRBV9; j_gene: TRBJ2-3; abundance: .; d_gene: TRBD2; CDR3aa: CASSVSGGAIDTQYF; CDR3nt: TGTGCCAGCAGCGTAAGCGGGGGGGCCATAGATACGCAGTATTTT
v_gene: TRBV19; j_gene: TRBJ1-5; abundance: .; d_gene: .; CDR3aa: CASSIGQGINQPQHF; CDR3nt: TGTGCCAGTAGTATTGGGCAGGGGATTAATCAGCCCCAGCATTTT
v_gene: TRBV19; j_gene: TRBJ2-1; abundance: .; d_gene: .; CDR3aa: CASRPAAPSGPYNEQFF; CDR3nt: TGTGCCAGTAGGCCCGCCGCACCGTCAGGCCCCTACAATGAGCAGTTCTTC
v_gene: TRBV28; j_gene: TRBJ2-3; abundance: many; d_gene: .; CDR3aa: CASRRGRDTDTQYF; CDR3nt: TGTGCCAGCAGAAGAGGACGAGACACAGATACGCAGTATTTT
v_gene: TRBV4-3; j_gene: TRBJ1-1; abundance: many; d_gene: .; CDR3aa: CASSQDGGPDTEAFF; CDR3nt: TGCGCCAGCAGCCAAGATGGGGGTCCGGACACTGAAGCTTTCTTT
v_gene: TRBV7-9; j_gene: TRBJ2-6; abundance: .; d_gene: .; CDR3aa: CASSPPHARTPSGANVLTF; CDR3nt: TGTGCCAGCAGCCCTCCACATGCTCGGACACCCTCTGGGGCCAACGTCCTGACTTTC
v_gene: TRBV6-5; j_gene: TRBJ1-1; abundance: many; d_gene: .; CDR3aa: CASSYSINTEAFF; CDR3nt: TGTGCCAGCAGTTACTCGATTAACACTGAAGCTTTCTTT
v_gene: TRBV6-2/TRBV6-3; j_gene: TRBJ1-5; abundance: once; d_gene: .; CDR3aa: CASSYSEVRPQHF; CDR3nt: TGTGCCAGCAGTTACTCGGAGGTTCGGCCCCAGCATTTT
v_gene: TRBV27; j_gene: TRBJ2-7; abundance: .; d_gene: .; CDR3aa: CASSLSDGGGVEQYF; CDR3nt: TGTGCCAGCAGTTTATCGGATGGAGGAGGGGTCGAGCAGTACTTC
v_gene: TRBV6-2/TRBV6-3; j_gene: TRBJ2-1; abundance: many; d_gene: .; CDR3aa: CASGLRHFYNEQFF; CDR3nt: TGTGCCAGCGGCCTTCGGCATTTCTACAATGAGCAGTTCTTC
v_gene: TRBV7-2; j_gene: TRBJ1-1; abundance: many; d_gene: .; CDR3aa: CASTYGGNTEAFF; CDR3nt: TGTGCCAGCACCTACGGGGGGAACACTGAAGCTTTCTTT
v_gene: TRBV28; j_gene: TRBJ2-2; abundance: many; d_gene: TRBD2; CDR3aa: CASSSDGRAGTGELFF; CDR3nt: TGTGCCAGCAGTTCGGACGGGAGGGCCGGAACCGGGGAGCTGTTTTTT
v_gene: TRBV12-3/TRBV12-4; j_gene: TRBJ2-2; abundance: few; d_gene: TRBD1; CDR3aa: CASSFLDRGGGELFF; CDR3nt: TGTGCCAGCAGTTTCCTGGACAGGGGCGGCGGGGAGCTGTTTTTT
v_gene: TRBV19; j_gene: TRBJ2-2; abundance: .; d_gene: .; CDR3aa: CASSMGFGGELFF; CDR3nt: TGTGCCAGTAGTATGGGGTTCGGCGGGGAGCTGTTTTTT
v_gene: TRBV5-1; j_gene: TRBJ2-2; abundance: many; d_gene: .; CDR3aa: CASSLGWGRNTGELFF; CDR3nt: TGCGCCAGCAGCTTGGGATGGGGTCGTAACACCGGGGAGCTGTTTTTT
v_gene: TRBV4-3; j_gene: TRBJ2-7; abundance: .; d_gene: TRBD2; CDR3aa: CASSQDYRSGTAYEQYF; CDR3nt: TGCGCCAGCAGCCAAGACTACCGTAGCGGGACGGCCTACGAGCAGTACTTC
v_gene: TRBV7-9; j_gene: TRBJ2-5; abundance: few; d_gene: .; CDR3aa: CASSLAGSIETQYF; CDR3nt: TGTGCCAGCAGCTTAGCGGGTTCAATAGAGACCCAGTACTTC
v_gene: TRBV27; j_gene: TRBJ2-6; abundance: few; d_gene: .; CDR3aa: CASIIQGEAGANVLTF; CDR3nt: TGTGCCAGCATTATACAGGGTGAGGCTGGGGCCAACGTCCTGACTTTC